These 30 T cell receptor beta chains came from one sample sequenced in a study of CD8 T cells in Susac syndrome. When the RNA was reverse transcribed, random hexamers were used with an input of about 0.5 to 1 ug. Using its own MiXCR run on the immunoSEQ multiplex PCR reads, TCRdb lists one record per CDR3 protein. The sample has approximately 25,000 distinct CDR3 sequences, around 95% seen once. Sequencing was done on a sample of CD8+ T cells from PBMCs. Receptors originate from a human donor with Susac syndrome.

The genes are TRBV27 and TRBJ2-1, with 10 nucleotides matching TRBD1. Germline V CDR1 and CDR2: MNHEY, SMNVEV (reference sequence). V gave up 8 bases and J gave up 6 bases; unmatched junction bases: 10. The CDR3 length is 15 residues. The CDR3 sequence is CASESPGQGSNEQFF. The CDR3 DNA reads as TGTGCCAGCGAATCACCGGGACAGGGGTCCAATGAGCAGTTCTTC.

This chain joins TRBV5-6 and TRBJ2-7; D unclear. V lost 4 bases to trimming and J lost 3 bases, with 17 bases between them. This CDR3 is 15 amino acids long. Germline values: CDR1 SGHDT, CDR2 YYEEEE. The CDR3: CASSREPNWDYEQYF. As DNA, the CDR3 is TGTGCCAGCAGCCGAGAACCCAACTGGGACTACGAGCAGTACTTC.

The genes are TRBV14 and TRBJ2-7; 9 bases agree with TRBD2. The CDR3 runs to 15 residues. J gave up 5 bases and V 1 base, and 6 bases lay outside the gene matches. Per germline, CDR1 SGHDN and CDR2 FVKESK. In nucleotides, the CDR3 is TGTGCCAGCAGCCAAGCCTTGGGGACTAGCCACGAGCAGTACTTC. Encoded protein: CASSQALGTSHEQYF.

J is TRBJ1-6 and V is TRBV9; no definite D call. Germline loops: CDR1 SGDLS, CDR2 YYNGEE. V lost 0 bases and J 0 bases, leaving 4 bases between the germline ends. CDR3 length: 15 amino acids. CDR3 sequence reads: CASSVGGSYNSPLHF. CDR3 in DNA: TGTGCCAGCAGCGTAGGGGGCTCCTATAATTCACCCCTCCACTTT. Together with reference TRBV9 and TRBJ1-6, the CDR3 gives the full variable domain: DSGVTQTPKHLITATGQRVTLRCSPRSGDLSVYWYQQSLDQGLQFLIQYYNGEERAKGNILERFSAQQFPDLHSELNLSSLELGDSALYFCASSVGGSYNSPLHFGNGTRLTVT.

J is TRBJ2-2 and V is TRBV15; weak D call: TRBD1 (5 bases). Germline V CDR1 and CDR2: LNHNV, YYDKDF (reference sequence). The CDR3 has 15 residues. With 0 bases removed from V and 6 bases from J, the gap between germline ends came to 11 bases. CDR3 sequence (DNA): TGTGCCACCAGCAGAGATGTGACAGTACCCGGGGAGCTGTTTTTT. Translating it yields CATSRDVTVPGELFF.

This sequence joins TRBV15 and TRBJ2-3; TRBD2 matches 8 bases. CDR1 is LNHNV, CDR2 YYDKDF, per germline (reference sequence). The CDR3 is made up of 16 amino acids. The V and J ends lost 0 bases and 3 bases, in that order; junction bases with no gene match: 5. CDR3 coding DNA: TGTGCCACCAGCAGAGACCGGGGGGGCCTTACAGATACGCAGTATTTT. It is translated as CATSRDRGGLTDTQYF.

CDR3 amino acids: CASQLPSTDTQYF. The CDR3 DNA reads TGTGCCAGCCAGTTACCGAGCACAGATACGCAGTATTTT. The chain employs TRBV6-5 and TRBJ2-3, with no clear D. Between the trimmed V and J ends, which lost 8 bases and 0 bases, there was a span of 9 bases. The germline V gene encodes CDR1 MNHEY and CDR2 SVGAGI. The CDR3 consists of 13 residues.

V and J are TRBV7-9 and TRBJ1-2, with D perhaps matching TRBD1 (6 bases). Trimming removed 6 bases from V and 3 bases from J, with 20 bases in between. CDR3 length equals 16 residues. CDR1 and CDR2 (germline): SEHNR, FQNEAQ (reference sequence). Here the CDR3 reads CASSTGSREKYYGYTF. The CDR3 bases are TGTGCCAGCAGTACAGGGTCCAGGGAGAAATACTATGGCTACACCTTC.

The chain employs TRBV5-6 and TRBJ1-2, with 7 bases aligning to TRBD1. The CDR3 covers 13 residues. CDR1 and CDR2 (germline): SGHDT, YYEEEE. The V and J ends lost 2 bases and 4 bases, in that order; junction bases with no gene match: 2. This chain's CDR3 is CASSLGTVYGYTF. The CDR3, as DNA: TGTGCCAGCAGCTTAGGGACAGTCTATGGCTACACCTTC. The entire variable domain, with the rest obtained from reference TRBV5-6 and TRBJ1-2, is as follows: DAGVTQSPTHLIKTRGQQVTLRCSPKSGHDTVSWYQQALGQGPQFIFQYYEEEERQRGNFPDRFSGHQFPNYSSELNVNALLLGDSALYLCASSLGTVYGYTFGSGTRLTVV.

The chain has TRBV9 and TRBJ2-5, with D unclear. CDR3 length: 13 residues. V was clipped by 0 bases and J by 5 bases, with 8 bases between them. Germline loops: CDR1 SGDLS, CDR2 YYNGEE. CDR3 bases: TGTGCCAGCAGCGTAGGTTCGCCGGAGACCCAGTACTTC. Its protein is CASSVGSPETQYF. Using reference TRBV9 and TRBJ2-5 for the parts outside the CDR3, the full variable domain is DSGVTQTPKHLITATGQRVTLRCSPRSGDLSVYWYQQSLDQGLQFLIQYYNGEERAKGNILERFSAQQFPDLHSELNLSSLELGDSALYFCASSVGSPETQYFGPGTRLLVL.

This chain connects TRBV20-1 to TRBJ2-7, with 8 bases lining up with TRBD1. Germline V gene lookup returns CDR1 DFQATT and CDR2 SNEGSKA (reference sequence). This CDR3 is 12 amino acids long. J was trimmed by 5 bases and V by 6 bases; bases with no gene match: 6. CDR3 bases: TGCAGTGCCCTCAGGGGGCTCAACGAGCAGTACTTC. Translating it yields CSALRGLNEQYF.

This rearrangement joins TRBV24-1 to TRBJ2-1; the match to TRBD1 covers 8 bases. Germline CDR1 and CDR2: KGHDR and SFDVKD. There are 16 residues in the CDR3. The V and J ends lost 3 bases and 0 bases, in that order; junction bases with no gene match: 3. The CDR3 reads CATSDIGQGSYNEQFF. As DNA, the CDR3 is TGTGCCACCAGTGATATAGGACAGGGCTCCTACAATGAGCAGTTCTTC.

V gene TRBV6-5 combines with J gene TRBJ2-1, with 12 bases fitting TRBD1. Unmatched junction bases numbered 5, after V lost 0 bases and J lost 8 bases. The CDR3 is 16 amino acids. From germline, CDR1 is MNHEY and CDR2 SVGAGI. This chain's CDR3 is CASSYSTGTGGHEQFF. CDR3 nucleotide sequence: TGTGCCAGCAGTTACTCAACCGGGACAGGGGGCCATGAGCAGTTCTTC.

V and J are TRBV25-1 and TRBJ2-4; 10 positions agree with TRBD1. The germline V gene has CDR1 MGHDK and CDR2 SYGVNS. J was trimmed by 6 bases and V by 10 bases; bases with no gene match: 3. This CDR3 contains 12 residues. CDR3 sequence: CATGQGINIQYF. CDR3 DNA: TGTGCCACGGGACAGGGGATAAACATTCAGTACTTC.

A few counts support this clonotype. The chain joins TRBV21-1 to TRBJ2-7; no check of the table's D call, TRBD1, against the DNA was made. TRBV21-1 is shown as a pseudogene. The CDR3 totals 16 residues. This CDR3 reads CASTEEGTANSYEQYF. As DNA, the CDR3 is TGTGCCAGCACCGAAGAAGGGACAGCCAATTCCTACGAGCAGTACTTC.

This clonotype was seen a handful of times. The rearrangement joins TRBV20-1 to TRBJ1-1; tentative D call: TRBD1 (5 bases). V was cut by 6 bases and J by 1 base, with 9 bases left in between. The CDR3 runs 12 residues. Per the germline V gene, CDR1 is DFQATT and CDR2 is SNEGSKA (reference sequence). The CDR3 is CSAAGTNTEAFF. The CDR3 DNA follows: TGCAGTGCCGCAGGGACGAACACTGAAGCTTTCTTT.

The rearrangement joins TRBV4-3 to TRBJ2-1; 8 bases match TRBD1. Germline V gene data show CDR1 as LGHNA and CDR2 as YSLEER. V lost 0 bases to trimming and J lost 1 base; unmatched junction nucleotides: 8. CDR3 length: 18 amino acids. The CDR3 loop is CASSQDSAGGASYNEQFF. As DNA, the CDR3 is TGCGCCAGCAGCCAAGATAGCGCAGGGGGCGCTTCCTACAATGAGCAGTTCTTC.

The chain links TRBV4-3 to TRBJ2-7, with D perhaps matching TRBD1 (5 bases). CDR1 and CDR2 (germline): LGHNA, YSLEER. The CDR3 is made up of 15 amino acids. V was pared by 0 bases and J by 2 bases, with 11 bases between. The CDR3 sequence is CASSQDPGPTYEQYF. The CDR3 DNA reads TGCGCCAGCAGCCAAGATCCAGGGCCGACCTACGAGCAGTACTTC.

The chain's CDR3 is CASSLGPLAGGNYEQYF. The CDR3 coding sequence is TGTGCCAGCAGTTTGGGGCCCCTGGCGGGGGGTAACTACGAGCAGTACTTC. The rearrangement links TRBV12-3 or TRBV12-4 to TRBJ2-7; 8 bases fit TRBD2. The CDR3 spans 17 residues. The V segment lost 3 bases and the J segment 3 bases; nucleotides outside the gene matches: 13.

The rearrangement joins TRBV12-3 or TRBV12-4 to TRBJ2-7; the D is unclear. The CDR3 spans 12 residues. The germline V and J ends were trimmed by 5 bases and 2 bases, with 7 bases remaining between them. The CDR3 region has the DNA TGTGCCAGCAGTGAGGACGCCTACGAGCAGTACTTC. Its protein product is CASSEDAYEQYF.

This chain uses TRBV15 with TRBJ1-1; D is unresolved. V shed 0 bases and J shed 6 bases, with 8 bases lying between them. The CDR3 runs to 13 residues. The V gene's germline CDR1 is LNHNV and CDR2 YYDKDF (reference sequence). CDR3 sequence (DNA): TGTGCCACCAGCAGAGATGGGTCCCCTGAAGCTTTCTTT. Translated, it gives CATSRDGSPEAFF.

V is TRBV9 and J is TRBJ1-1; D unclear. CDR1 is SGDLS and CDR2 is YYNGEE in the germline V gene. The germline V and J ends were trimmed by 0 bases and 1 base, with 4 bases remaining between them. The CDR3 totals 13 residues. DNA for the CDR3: TGTGCCAGCAGCGTAGGGGCGAACACTGAAGCTTTCTTT. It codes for CASSVGANTEAFF.

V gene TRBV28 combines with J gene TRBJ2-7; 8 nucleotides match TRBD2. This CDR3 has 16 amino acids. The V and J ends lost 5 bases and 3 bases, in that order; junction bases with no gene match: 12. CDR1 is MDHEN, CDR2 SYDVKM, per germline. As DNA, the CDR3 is TGTGCCAGCAGTCCACAATCGGGACTAGGGTACTACGAGCAGTACTTC. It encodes CASSPQSGLGYYEQYF.

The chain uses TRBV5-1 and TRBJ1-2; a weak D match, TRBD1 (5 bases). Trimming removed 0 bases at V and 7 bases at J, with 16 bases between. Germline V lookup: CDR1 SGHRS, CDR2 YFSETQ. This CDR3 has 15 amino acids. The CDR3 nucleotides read TGCGCCAGCAGCTTGGGGATCCGTATAACAGGTGGCTACACCTTC. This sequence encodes CASSLGIRITGGYTF.

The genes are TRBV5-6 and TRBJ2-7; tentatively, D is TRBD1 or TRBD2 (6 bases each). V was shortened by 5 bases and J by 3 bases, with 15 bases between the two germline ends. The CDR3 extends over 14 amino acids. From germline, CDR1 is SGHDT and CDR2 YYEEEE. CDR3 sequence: CASSQGGSNYEQYF. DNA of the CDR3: TGTGCCAGCAGTCAAGGGGGGAGCAACTACGAGCAGTACTTC.

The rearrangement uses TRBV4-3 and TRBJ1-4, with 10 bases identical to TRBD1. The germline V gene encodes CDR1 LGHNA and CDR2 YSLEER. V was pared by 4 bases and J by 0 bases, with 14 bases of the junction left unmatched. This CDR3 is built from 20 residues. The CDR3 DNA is TGCGCCAGCAGCCGGTATCGACAGGGGGCCATTATAGCAACTAATGAAAAACTGTTTTTT. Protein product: CASSRYRQGAIIATNEKLFF.

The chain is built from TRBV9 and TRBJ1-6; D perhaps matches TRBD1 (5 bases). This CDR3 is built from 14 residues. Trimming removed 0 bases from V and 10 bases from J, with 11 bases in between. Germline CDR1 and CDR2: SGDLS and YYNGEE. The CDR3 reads CASSVGWEGSPLHF. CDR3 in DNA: TGTGCCAGCAGCGTAGGATGGGAGGGGTCACCCCTCCACTTT.

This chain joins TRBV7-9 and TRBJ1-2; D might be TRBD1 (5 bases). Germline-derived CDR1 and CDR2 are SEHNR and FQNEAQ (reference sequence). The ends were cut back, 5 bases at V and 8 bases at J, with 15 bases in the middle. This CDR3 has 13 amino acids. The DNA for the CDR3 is TGTGCCAGCAGCGCTCGGGGGGAGGTCGGCTACACCTTC. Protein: CASSARGEVGYTF. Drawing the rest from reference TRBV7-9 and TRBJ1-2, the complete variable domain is DTGVSQNPRHKITKRGQNVTFRCDPISEHNRLYWYRQTLGQGPEFLTYFQNEAQLEKSRLLSDRFSAERPKGSFSTLEIQRTEQGDSAMYLCASSARGEVGYTFGSGTRLTVV.

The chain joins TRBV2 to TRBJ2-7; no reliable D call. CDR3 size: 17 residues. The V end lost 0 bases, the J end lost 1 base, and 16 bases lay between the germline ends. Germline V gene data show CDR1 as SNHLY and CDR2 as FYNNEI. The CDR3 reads CASSEALSGLRSYEQYF. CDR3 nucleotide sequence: TGTGCCAGCAGTGAAGCGCTTTCCGGTCTCCGTTCCTACGAGCAGTACTTC.

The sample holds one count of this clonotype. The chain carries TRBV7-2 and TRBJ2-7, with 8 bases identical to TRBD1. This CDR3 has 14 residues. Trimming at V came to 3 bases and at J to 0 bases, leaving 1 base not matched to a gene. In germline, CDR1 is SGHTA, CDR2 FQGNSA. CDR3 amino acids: CASSFDRGSYEQYF. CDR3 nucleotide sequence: TGTGCCAGCAGCTTCGACAGGGGCTCCTACGAGCAGTACTTC.